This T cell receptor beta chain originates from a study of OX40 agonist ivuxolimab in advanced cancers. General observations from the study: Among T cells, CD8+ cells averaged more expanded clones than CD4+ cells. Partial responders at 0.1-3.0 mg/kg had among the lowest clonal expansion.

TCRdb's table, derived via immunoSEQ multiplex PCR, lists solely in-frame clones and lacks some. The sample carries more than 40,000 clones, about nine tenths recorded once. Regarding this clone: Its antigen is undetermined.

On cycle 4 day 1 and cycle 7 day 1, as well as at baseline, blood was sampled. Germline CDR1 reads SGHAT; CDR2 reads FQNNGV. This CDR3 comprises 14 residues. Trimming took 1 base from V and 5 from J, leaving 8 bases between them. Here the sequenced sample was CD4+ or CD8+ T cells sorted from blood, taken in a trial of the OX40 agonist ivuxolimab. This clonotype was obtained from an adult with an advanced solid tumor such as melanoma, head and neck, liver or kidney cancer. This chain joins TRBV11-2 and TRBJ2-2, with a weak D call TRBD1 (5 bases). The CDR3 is CASSLAQVTGELFF. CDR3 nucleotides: TGTGCCAGCAGCTTAGCACAGGTAACCGGGGAGCTGTTTTTT.